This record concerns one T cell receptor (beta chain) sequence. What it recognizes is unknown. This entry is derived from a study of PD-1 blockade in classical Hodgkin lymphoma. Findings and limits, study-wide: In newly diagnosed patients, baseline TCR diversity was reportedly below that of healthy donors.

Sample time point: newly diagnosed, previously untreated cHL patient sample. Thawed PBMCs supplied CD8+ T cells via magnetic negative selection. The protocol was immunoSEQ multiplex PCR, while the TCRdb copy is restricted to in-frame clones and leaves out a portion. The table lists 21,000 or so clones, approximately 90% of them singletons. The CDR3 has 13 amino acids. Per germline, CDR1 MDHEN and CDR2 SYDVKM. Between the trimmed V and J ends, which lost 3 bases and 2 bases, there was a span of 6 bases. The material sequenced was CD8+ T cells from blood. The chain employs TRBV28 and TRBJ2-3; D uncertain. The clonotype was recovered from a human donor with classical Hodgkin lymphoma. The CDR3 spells CASSFLNTDTQYF. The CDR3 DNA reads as TGTGCCAGCAGTTTTCTTAACACAGATACGCAGTATTTT.